The rows below give T cell receptor beta chains drawn from one sample of a study of persistence of HIV-infected CD4 T cells. The method was immunoSEQ multiplex PCR; TCRdb's version includes in-frame clones alone and lacks a portion of them. This sample has 40,000 to 50,000 clones, with under 85% found just once. Their cognate antigens are unknown. This sample comprised CD4+ T cells sorted from PBMCs after roughly 20-hour stimulation, obtained from a patient who received antiretroviral therapy. These TCRs come from an adult man with HIV who was CMV-seropositive. The CDR3 runs from the conserved cysteine through the conserved F or W.

V	J	CDR3
TRBV19	TRBJ1-1	CASSLQSATEAFF
TRBV18	TRBJ1-1	CASSATWGMAEAFF
TRBV6-5	TRBJ1-5	CASSEQQGRNQPQHF
TRBV7-2	TRBJ2-6	CASRQPRGSGANVLTF
TRBV4-2	TRBJ2-1	CASSQDPLAASYNEQFF
TRBV12-3/TRBV12-4	TRBJ1-2	CASTTGSSGYTF
TRBV24-1	TRBJ2-3	CATSAEGSTDTQYF
TRBV25-1	TRBJ1-2	CASSQLPGPFPYTF
TRBV6-2/TRBV6-3	TRBJ1-5	CASSYSPTGGQPQHF
TRBV5-8	TRBJ1-6	CASSFLGNNSPLHF
TRBV2	TRBJ2-7	CASSEGSSGGIRQYF
TRBV30	TRBJ1-1	CAWDRANTEAFF
TRBV12-3/TRBV12-4	TRBJ1-6	CASGQGFYSPLHF
TRBV10-3	TRBJ1-1	CATHELNTEAFF
TRBV6-1	TRBJ1-2	CASSEASALYGYTF
TRBV7-2	TRBJ1-5	CASSLIITRPGSNQPQHF
TRBV6-5	TRBJ2-2	CASSFRTPNTGELFF
TRBV6-4	TRBJ2-1	CASSATSASYNEQFF
TRBV27	TRBJ1-5	CASSLEAKYQPQHF
TRBV6-5	TRBJ1-1	CASSYSYSVNTEAFF
TRBV7-6	TRBJ1-1	CASSLGRGRNEAFF
TRBV4-1	TRBJ2-3	CASSEQSTDTQYF
TRBV5-1	TRBJ1-4	CASSWGGLRGEKLFF
TRBV19	TRBJ1-1	CASSQYEGGYTEAFF
TRBV19	TRBJ2-2	CASSYRGSTGELFF
TRBV7-2	TRBJ1-3	CASSSYGSGNTIYF
TRBV28	TRBJ1-3	CASDSTSSGNTIYF
TRBV24-1	TRBJ2-3	CATSDFASGSPRGQYF
TRBV5-1	TRBJ1-1	CASSHERLNTEAFF
TRBV5-4	TRBJ1-3	CASSSTPGQGSGNTIYF
TRBV6-5	TRBJ1-2	CASSYVQGMGYGYTF
TRBV7-2	TRBJ1-5	CASSLEGTGNQPQHF
TRBV5-1	TRBJ1-3	CASSLEAGARNTIYF
TRBV6-7	TRBJ1-2	CASSYGQGPGYTF
TRBV5-8	TRBJ1-2	CASSFGTRADGYTF
TRBV27	TRBJ1-2	CASKRGNYGYTF
TRBV7-2	TRBJ2-7	CASSLAINSYEQYF
TRBV7-9	TRBJ2-7	CASSLGVRSYEQYF
TRBV6-5	TRBJ2-1	CASSSWEQGNNEQFF
TRBV9	TRBJ2-1	CASSVRAGAYNEQFF
TRBV2	TRBJ1-2	CASSESYRGSGYTF
TRBV4-2	TRBJ1-6	CASSQDLQGVSPLHF